These 32 T cell receptor beta chains share one sample of origin, sequenced in a study of sequential checkpoint blockade in melanoma. Using immunoSEQ multiplex PCR, the repertoire was profiled, and TCRdb retains in-frame clones only, with some absent. Of around 21,000 clones in the sample, 75% to 85% are singletons; the top ten hold about 51%. The treatment here: randomized to nivolumab then ipilimumab (arm A) or the reverse (arm B). The sequencing here drew on CD8+ T cells sorted from blood (inferred from file names), taken from a patient given nivolumab and ipilimumab in sequence. Source of these receptors: a human donor with melanoma.

The rearrangement links TRBV9 to TRBJ2-5; TRBD2 aligns across 9 bases. Germline CDR1 and CDR2: SGDLS and YYNGEE. The CDR3 spans 14 residues. Losses at the gene ends were 2 bases for V and 6 bases for J; bases not matched to a gene: 5. For the CDR3, the DNA is TGTGCCAGCAGCGTGGGCGGGGGGGCAAAGACCCAGTACTTC. It specifies CASSVGGGAKTQYF.

The V call is TRBV7-3, the J call TRBJ2-1; no clear D gene. V lost 4 bases to trimming and J lost 8 bases, with 9 bases between them. The length of the CDR3 is 12 residues. Germline V gene sequence: CDR1 SGHTA, CDR2 FQGTGA. CDR3 amino acids: CASSSTSHEQFF. DNA for the CDR3: TGTGCCAGCAGCTCCACTTCCCATGAGCAGTTCTTC.

The gene calls are TRBV5-6 and TRBJ2-6; D remains unclear. Trimming stripped 2 bases from V and 4 bases from J, with 7 bases between. Germline loops: CDR1 SGHDT, CDR2 YYEEEE. The CDR3 totals 14 residues. CDR3 sequence: CASSFGPGANVLTF. DNA of the CDR3: TGTGCCAGCAGCTTTGGGCCCGGGGCCAACGTCCTGACTTTC.

This chain links TRBV21-1 with TRBJ1-2; TRBD1 is the table's D call and was not checked against the DNA. TRBV21-1 is listed as a pseudogene. This CDR3 is built from 18 residues. The DNA of the CDR3 is TGTGCCAGCAGCAAAGTTATCAGGGCACAGGGGAGCTACTATGGCTACACCTTC. It is translated as CASSKVIRAQGSYYGYTF.

The genes are TRBV9 and TRBJ2-7; the match to TRBD2 covers 9 bases. The V gene end was trimmed by 7 bases and the J gene end by 6 bases; junction bases not matched to a gene: 17. Germline values: CDR1 SGDLS, CDR2 YYNGEE. The CDR3 sequence is 16 residues long. The DNA for the CDR3 is TGTGCCAGCTCGAGGGCAGCGGGGGGCGCGAGAGGCGAGCAGTACTTC. Translated: CASSRAAGGARGEQYF.

The chain links TRBV27 to TRBJ2-5; 12 bases are a match to TRBD1. The DNA end is a closer match to TRBJ2-7, so the J assignment may be wrong. CDR1 is MNHEY, CDR2 SMNVEV, per germline (reference sequence). This CDR3 contains 15 residues. Here the CDR3 DNA reads TGTGCCAGCAGTCTGAGGGACAGGGGGCGGGACGAGCAGTACTTC. Residues: CASSLRDRGRDEQYF.

This chain joins TRBV19 and TRBJ1-1, with D perhaps TRBD1 (5 bases). Germline CDR1 reads LNHDA; CDR2 reads SQIVND (reference sequence). V was pared by 5 bases and J by 4 bases, with 11 bases between. CDR3 length: 13 residues. In DNA, the CDR3 is TGTGCCAGTAGTTGGCAGGGCGGCACTGAAGCTTTCTTT. It specifies CASSWQGGTEAFF.

V usage is TRBV28 and J usage is TRBJ2-7; TRBD1 aligns across 10 bases. CDR3 length: 14 residues. The germline CDR1 and CDR2 sequences are MDHEN and SYDVKM. Trimming took 3 bases from V and 7 from J; bases not matched to a gene: 6. The CDR3 loop is CASSFMGQGMEQYF. In nucleotides, the CDR3 is TGTGCCAGCAGTTTCATGGGACAGGGGATGGAGCAGTACTTC.

The rearrangement uses TRBV4-3 and TRBJ1-2, with D possibly matching TRBD1 (6 bases). V lost 0 bases to trimming and J lost 4 bases, with 15 bases between them. The CDR3 runs to 16 residues. Germline V gives CDR1 LGHNA, CDR2 YSLEER. The CDR3 here is CASSQDLWGRPYGYTF. For the CDR3, the DNA is TGCGCCAGCAGCCAAGATCTGTGGGGGCGCCCCTATGGCTACACCTTC.

The chain combines TRBV7-9 with TRBJ2-1; D perhaps matches TRBD1 (6 bases). Germline V gives CDR1 SEHNR, CDR2 FQNEAQ (reference sequence). Between the trimmed V and J ends, which lost 4 bases and 0 bases, there was a span of 16 bases. This CDR3 has 17 residues. This chain's CDR3 is CASSYSAGTPSYNEQFF. CDR3 coding DNA: TGTGCCAGCAGCTATTCTGCCGGGACACCCTCCTACAATGAGCAGTTCTTC.

V and J are TRBV6-5 and TRBJ2-1; D gene uncertain. V lost 2 bases, J lost 4 bases, and 12 bases lay in between. Germline V gives CDR1 MNHEY, CDR2 SVGAGI. This CDR3 comprises 15 residues. The CDR3 reads CASSYTGGQYNEQFF. The CDR3 DNA sequence: TGTGCCAGCAGTTACACCGGCGGCCAGTACAATGAGCAGTTCTTC.

The chain couples TRBV9 to TRBJ2-2; D call uncertain. Per the germline V gene, CDR1 is SGDLS and CDR2 is YYNGEE. CDR3 length: 12 amino acids. With 0 bases removed from V and 7 bases from J, the gap between germline ends came to 4 bases. The DNA of the CDR3 is TGTGCCAGCAGCGTAGTTTACGGGGAGCTGTTTTTT. Protein: CASSVVYGELFF.

The chain links TRBV28 to TRBJ1-3; 8 bases line up with TRBD1. The germline V gene encodes CDR1 MDHEN and CDR2 SYDVKM. The J segment lost 0 bases and the V segment lost 6 bases, leaving 4 bases of the junction unmatched. The CDR3 runs 15 residues. DNA of the CDR3: TGTGCCAGCAGACATGGACAGGGCTCTGGAAACACCATATATTTT. Translating it yields CASRHGQGSGNTIYF.

This clone was observed once. This CDR3 fails to terminate in the conserved phenylalanine or tryptophan, so it likely reflects a read error. The chain employs TRBV5-4 and TRBJ1-2, with 7 bases that match TRBD1. The ends lost 3 bases at V and 4 bases at J; junction bases unmatched: 9. The CDR3 totals 15 residues. Germline V gives CDR1 SGHNT, CDR2 YYREEE (reference sequence). CDR3 in amino acids: CASSSDRSPIYGYTL. The DNA of the CDR3 is TGTGCCAGCAGCTCGGACAGGTCCCCTATCTATGGCTACACCCTC.

This rearrangement joins TRBV28 to TRBJ2-1; possibly TRBD1 for D (5 bases). The length of the CDR3 is 12 residues. Germline CDR1 and CDR2: MDHEN and SYDVKM. V dropped 6 bases and J dropped 4 bases, with 7 bases sitting between them. The CDR3 region has the DNA TGTGCCAGCAGAGACAGATACAATGAGCAGTTCTTC. It is translated as CASRDRYNEQFF.

By sample share, this clone is medium-sized (0.01 to 0.1%). The chain combines TRBV7-9 with TRBJ1-5; tentative D call: TRBD1 (5 bases). Germline V gene data show CDR1 as SEHNR and CDR2 as FQNEAQ (reference sequence). The CDR3 is 14 residues long. V was cut by 4 bases and J by 6 bases, with 13 bases left in between. The CDR3 nucleotides read TGTGCCAGCAGCTCCGCAGGGTCTGGTCAGCCCCAGCATTTT. This codes for CASSSAGSGQPQHF.

The chain is built from TRBV4-3 and TRBJ2-7, with 9 positions matching TRBD2. The CDR3 has 17 amino acids. The germline CDR1 and CDR2 sequences are LGHNA and YSLEER. The junction had 10 bases not matched to a gene; V was cut back by 1 base and J by 3 bases. The CDR3 DNA follows: TGCGCCAGCAGCCAAGCGGCGTGGCGGGGGGGCAGCTACGAGCAGTACTTC. Translated: CASSQAAWRGGSYEQYF.

This clone was picked up one time. The chain recombines TRBV9 with TRBJ2-5, with 8 bases identical to TRBD1. There are 15 residues in the CDR3. V was pared by 2 bases and J by 4 bases, with 7 bases of the junction left unmatched. Germline assignment: CDR1 SGDLS and CDR2 YYNGEE. The CDR3 loop reads CASSVTGAIIETQYF. CDR3 sequence (DNA): TGTGCCAGCAGCGTGACAGGGGCGATTATAGAGACCCAGTACTTC.

The chain combines TRBV5-8 with TRBJ2-7, with D possibly matching TRBD1 (6 bases). V was cut by 4 bases and J by 5 bases, with 19 bases left in between. This CDR3 is 15 amino acids long. In germline, CDR1 is SGHTS, CDR2 YDEGEE. The CDR3 loop is CASSGGPDIDHEQYF. The CDR3 DNA is TGTGCCAGCAGCGGGGGCCCAGATATTGATCACGAGCAGTACTTC.

J is TRBJ1-4 and V is TRBV6-6; TRBD1 agrees at 7 bases. The ends lost 3 bases at V and 4 bases at J; junction bases unmatched: 5. This CDR3 is built from 15 residues. Germline lookup yields CDR1 MNHNY and CDR2 SVGAGI (reference sequence). CDR3 region: CASSYGQAINEKLFF. The CDR3, as DNA: TGTGCCAGCAGTTATGGACAGGCGATTAATGAAAAACTGTTTTTT.

This chain joins TRBV5-5 and TRBJ1-1; tentative D call: TRBD1 (5 bases). CDR1 and CDR2 from the germline V gene are SGHKS and YYEKEE (reference sequence). The CDR3 consists of 13 residues. Trimming took 0 bases from V and 10 from J, leaving 13 bases between them. The CDR3 protein is CASSLAIDSIAFF. The CDR3 DNA follows: TGTGCCAGCAGCTTGGCCATTGACAGTATAGCTTTCTTT.

The chain employs TRBV7-3 and TRBJ2-7; 8 bases agree with TRBD1. V dropped 5 bases and J dropped 1; count of bases not matched to a gene: 7. The CDR3 extends over 15 amino acids. Looked up from germline, CDR1 is SGHTA and CDR2 is FQGTGA. The CDR3 is CASSIDRGRSYEQYF. In DNA form, the CDR3 reads TGTGCCAGCAGCATCGACAGGGGTAGGTCCTACGAGCAGTACTTC.

This clone was detected once. CDR3: CASSPQGFRYEQYF. CDR3 nucleotide sequence: TGCGCCAGCAGCCCACAGGGTTTTCGCTACGAGCAGTACTTC. V is TRBV5-1 and J is TRBJ2-7; TRBD1 is a possible D gene (6 bases). The CDR3 covers 14 residues. CDR1 is SGHRS, CDR2 YFSETQ, per germline. With 4 bases removed from V and 3 bases from J, the gap between germline ends came to 14 bases.

The V and J genes are TRBV6-1 and TRBJ1-3, with D maybe TRBD1 (5 bases). The CDR3 extends over 15 amino acids. Trimming took 3 bases from V and 0 from J, leaving 9 bases between them. The germline V gene encodes CDR1 MNHNS and CDR2 SASEGT. In DNA, the CDR3 is TGTGCCAGCAGTGAGGACATCGGCTCTGGAAACACCATATATTTT. Translated, it gives CASSEDIGSGNTIYF.

The chain carries TRBV6-5 and TRBJ2-5, with 9 positions matching TRBD2. V lost 0 bases to trimming and J lost 2 bases; unmatched junction nucleotides: 4. The V gene's germline CDR1 is MNHEY and CDR2 SVGAGI. The CDR3 has 16 residues. This CDR3 reads CASSYSRSGGQETQYF. In DNA form, the CDR3 reads TGTGCCAGCAGTTACTCGAGGAGCGGGGGGCAAGAGACCCAGTACTTC.

V is TRBV5-8 and J is TRBJ1-2, with 8 bases lining up with TRBD1. The CDR3 sequence is 13 residues long. The germline gives CDR1 SGHTS, CDR2 YDEGEE. Trimming took 5 bases from V and 8 from J; bases not matched to a gene: 8. CDR3 in DNA: TGTGCCAGCAGAACCAGGACAGGGAGCGGCTACACCTTC. Translation: CASRTRTGSGYTF. The variable domain in full, with the rest retrieved from reference TRBV5-8 and TRBJ1-2, is EAGVTQSPTHLIKTRGQQATLRCSPISGHTSVYWYQQALGLGLQFLLWYDEGEERNRGNFPPRFSGRQFPNYSSELNVNALELEDSALYLCASRTRTGSGYTFGSGTRLTVV.

This chain connects TRBV6-1 to TRBJ2-2, with D perhaps matching TRBD2 (5 bases). CDR1 is MNHNS and CDR2 is SASEGT in the germline V gene. V lost 8 bases and J 6 bases, leaving 13 bases between the germline ends. The CDR3 sequence is 13 residues long. CDR3 coding DNA: TGTGCCAGCGTCGGGATTTGGTCCGGGGAGCTGTTTTTT. Translation: CASVGIWSGELFF.

The chain joins TRBV7-9 to TRBJ2-1, with D unresolved. Looked up from germline, CDR1 is SEHNR and CDR2 is FQNEAQ (reference sequence). The CDR3 extends over 15 amino acids. The V and J ends lost 5 bases and 0 bases respectively, with 11 bases between them. CDR3 coding DNA: TGTGCCAGCAGCATTACAGTTCCCTCCTACAATGAGCAGTTCTTC. Its translation is CASSITVPSYNEQFF.

This rearrangement joins TRBV7-2 to TRBJ2-5; D unresolved. V was trimmed by 2 bases and J by 6 bases, leaving 13 bases between them. This CDR3 spans 14 amino acids. Per germline, CDR1 SGHTA and CDR2 FQGNSA. CDR3: CASSLIALEKTQYF. DNA of the CDR3: TGTGCCAGCAGCTTAATCGCCCTAGAGAAGACCCAGTACTTC.

The V and J genes are TRBV27 and TRBJ2-2, with D perhaps matching TRBD2 (7 bases). The CDR3 is 17 amino acids. The V end was cut by 0 bases, the J end by 9 bases, with 20 bases between. Germline values: CDR1 MNHEY, CDR2 SMNVEV (reference sequence). The CDR3 coding sequence is TGTGCCAGCAGTTTATCTGGGGGGGGGCCTCCGACCAGGGAGCTGTTTTTT. Protein: CASSLSGGGPPTRELFF.

The chain recombines TRBV27 with TRBJ2-3; TRBD2 matches 13 bases. CDR1 is MNHEY and CDR2 is SMNVEV in the germline V gene (reference sequence). The CDR3 has 15 amino acids. Trimming cost V 4 bases and J 5 bases; bases outside gene matches: 3. CDR3 sequence (DNA): TGTGCCAGCAGTTGGGGGACTAGCGGGATAGATACGCAGTATTTT. Residues: CASSWGTSGIDTQYF.

The chain employs TRBV7-8 and TRBJ1-1; D possibly corresponds to TRBD1 (5 bases). This CDR3 region has 12 residues. V was shortened by 5 bases and J by 8 bases, with 12 bases between the two germline ends. Germline V lookup: CDR1 SGHVS, CDR2 FQNEAQ. CDR3 loop: CASSRLSGEAFF. CDR3 coding DNA: TGTGCCAGCAGCCGACTGTCAGGGGAAGCTTTCTTT.